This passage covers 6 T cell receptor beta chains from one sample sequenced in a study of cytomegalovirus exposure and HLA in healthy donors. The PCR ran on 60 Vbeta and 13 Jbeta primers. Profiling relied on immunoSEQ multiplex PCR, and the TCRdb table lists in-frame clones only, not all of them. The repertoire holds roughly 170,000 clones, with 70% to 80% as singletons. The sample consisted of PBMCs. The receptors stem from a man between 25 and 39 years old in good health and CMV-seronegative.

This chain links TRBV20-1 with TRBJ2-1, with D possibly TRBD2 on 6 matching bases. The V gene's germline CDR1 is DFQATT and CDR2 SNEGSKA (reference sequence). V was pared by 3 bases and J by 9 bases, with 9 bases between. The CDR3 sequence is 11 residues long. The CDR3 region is CSASRETEQFF. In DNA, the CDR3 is TGCAGTGCTAGTCGGGAGACTGAGCAGTTCTTC.

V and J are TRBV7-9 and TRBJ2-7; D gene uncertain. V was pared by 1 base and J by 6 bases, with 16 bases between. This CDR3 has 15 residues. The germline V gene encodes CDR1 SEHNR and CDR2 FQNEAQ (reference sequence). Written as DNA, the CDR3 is TGTGCCAGCAGCTTAGTGTTAGACAACCCGAGCGAGCAGTACTTC. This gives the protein CASSLVLDNPSEQYF.

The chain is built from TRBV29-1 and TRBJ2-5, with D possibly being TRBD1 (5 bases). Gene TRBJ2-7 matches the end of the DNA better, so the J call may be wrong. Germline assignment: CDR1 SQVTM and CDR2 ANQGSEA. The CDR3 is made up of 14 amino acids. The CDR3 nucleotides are TGCAGCGTTGAAGAGGCAGGGTATGGCTACGAGCAGTACTTC. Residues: CSVEEAGYGYEQYF.

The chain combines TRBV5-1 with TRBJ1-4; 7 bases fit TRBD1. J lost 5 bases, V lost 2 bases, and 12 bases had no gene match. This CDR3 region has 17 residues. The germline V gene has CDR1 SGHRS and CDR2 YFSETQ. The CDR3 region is CASSLTKTGTENEKLFF. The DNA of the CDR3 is TGCGCCAGCAGCTTAACGAAAACCGGGACAGAGAATGAAAAACTGTTTTTT.

As DNA, the CDR3 is TGTGCCAGCAGCAAAGTGGACAGGGGGATCACTGAAGCTTTCTTT. Translation gives CASSKVDRGITEAFF. The rearrangement uses TRBV21-1 and TRBJ1-1; the table assigns TRBD1, which was not confirmed against the DNA. TRBV21-1 is recorded as a pseudogene. CDR3 length: 15 residues.

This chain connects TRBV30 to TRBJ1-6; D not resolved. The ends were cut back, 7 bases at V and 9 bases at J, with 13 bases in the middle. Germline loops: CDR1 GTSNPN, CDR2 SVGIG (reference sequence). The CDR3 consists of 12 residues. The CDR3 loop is CASGRVASPLHF. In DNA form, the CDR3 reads TGTGCCTCGGGGAGAGTTGCTTCACCCCTCCACTTT.